The clone carrying this T cell receptor beta chain was seen more than once but under ten times. Its antigen is not known. This sample is part of a study of identical twins. Study-wide findings and caveats: With abundant cord blood beta clonotypes, insertions were fewer; memory repertoires showed no such pattern. Beta out-of-frame sequences showed weaker excess sharing between twins.

The authors used template switching to add a universal primer site and gave cDNA unique molecular identifiers. TCRdb re-analysed the 5' RACE reads in MiXCR, keeping a single row per CDR3 protein. The sample has 500,000 or so distinct CDR3 sequences; approximately 15% are singletons. No donor was unhealthy or non-Caucasian. Germline loops: CDR1 MDHEN, CDR2 SYDVKM. V lost 3 bases to trimming and J lost 14 bases, with 16 bases between them. This CDR3 spans 12 amino acids. This sample was shared with a second study, whose subject was yellow fever vaccine responses in identical twins.

The clonotype was recovered from a young woman in good health. The chain has TRBV28 and TRBJ2-5; D is undetermined. Sequencing used CD4+ T cells sorted from blood. This chain's CDR3 is CASSLSDNKPYF. The CDR3 nucleotides read TGTGCCAGCAGTTTGTCCGATAACAAACCCTACTTC.